The 8 T cell receptor beta chains below were found in one sample sequenced in a study of CD8+ T cells in alopecia areata. Sequencing relied on a cDNA template that was reverse transcribed from extracted RNA. Assay used: immunoSEQ multiplex PCR; TCRdb lists only in-frame clones, some missing. The sample holds fewer than 200,000 clones, around three fifths seen once. The sample consisted of CD4+ T cells sorted from blood, taken at week 0. Every receptor here comes from a human donor with alopecia areata.

The chain uses TRBV5-6 and TRBJ2-7, with D possibly being TRBD2 (6 bases). Germline V gives CDR1 SGHDT, CDR2 YYEEEE. V was cut by 4 bases and J by 6 bases, with 17 bases left in between. This CDR3 has 14 amino acids. CDR3 amino acids: CASSPGVDKSEQYF. CDR3 nucleotides: TGTGCCAGCAGCCCGGGGGTGGACAAGAGCGAGCAGTACTTC.

This chain uses TRBV30 with TRBJ1-5; D not resolved. The V and J ends lost 5 bases and 2 bases respectively, with 22 bases between them. The CDR3 is made up of 17 amino acids. Germline V CDR1 and CDR2: GTSNPN, SVGIG (reference sequence). CDR3 protein: CAWAVGVYKAGNQPQHF. CDR3 in DNA: TGTGCCTGGGCCGTGGGAGTTTACAAGGCGGGCAATCAGCCCCAGCATTTT.

The chain's CDR3 is CASSLYPNTEAFF. For the CDR3, the DNA is TGTGCCAGCAGCTTATATCCGAACACTGAAGCTTTCTTT. The chain recombines TRBV5-6 with TRBJ1-1; D is unresolved. Germline CDR1 reads SGHDT; CDR2 reads YYEEEE. The CDR3 is made up of 13 amino acids. The V and J ends lost 2 bases and 1 base respectively, with 6 bases between them.

This clone was found a few times. The chain combines TRBV11-2 with TRBJ2-7; TRBD1 aligns across 10 bases. V shed 6 bases and J 6 bases; nucleotides not matched to a gene: 11. Germline CDR1 reads SGHAT; CDR2 reads FQNNGV. The CDR3 spans 15 residues. The CDR3 region is CASSTSWGQGIEQYF. The CDR3, as DNA: TGTGCCAGCAGTACCAGTTGGGGACAGGGGATCGAGCAGTACTTC.

This clone has only a few counts. V is TRBV5-1 and J is TRBJ2-2, with D tentatively TRBD1 (5 bases). V lost 5 bases and J 11 bases, leaving 10 bases between the germline ends. CDR3 length: 11 amino acids. Germline assignment: CDR1 SGHRS and CDR2 YFSETQ. The DNA for the CDR3 is TGCGCCAGCAGTGACAGAATAGAGCTGTTTTTT. Translating it yields CASSDRIELFF.

This chain uses TRBV5-1 with TRBJ1-6; TRBD1 is a possible D gene (6 bases). The length of the CDR3 is 15 residues. V lost 3 bases, J lost 9 bases, and 16 bases lay in between. Germline V CDR1 and CDR2: SGHRS, YFSETQ. CDR3 DNA sequence: TGCGCCAGCAGCTACGGACAGAGGGGAGTTTCACCCCTCCACTTT. Protein sequence: CASSYGQRGVSPLHF.

The chain uses TRBV7-9 and TRBJ2-1, with a possible D match to TRBD1 (5 bases). CDR3 length: 16 amino acids. Germline loops: CDR1 SEHNR, CDR2 FQNEAQ (reference sequence). V was shortened by 5 bases and J by 0 bases, with 14 bases between the two germline ends. CDR3 in DNA: TGTGCCAGCAGCCCCGACAGAGCTTTCTCCTACAATGAGCAGTTCTTC. It codes for CASSPDRAFSYNEQFF. Drawing the rest from reference TRBV7-9 and TRBJ2-1, the complete variable domain is DTGVSQNPRHKITKRGQNVTFRCDPISEHNRLYWYRQTLGQGPEFLTYFQNEAQLEKSRLLSDRFSAERPKGSFSTLEIQRTEQGDSAMYLCASSPDRAFSYNEQFFGPGTRLTVL.

The CDR3 sequence is CASTNGRLFPGELFF. CDR3 sequence (DNA): TGTGCCAGCACCAACGGTCGGCTTTTCCCCGGGGAGCTGTTTTTT. This rearrangement joins TRBV27 to TRBJ2-2; D is unresolved. Germline V gives CDR1 MNHEY, CDR2 SMNVEV (reference sequence). The ends were cut back, 7 bases at V and 6 bases at J, with 18 bases in the middle. There are 15 residues in the CDR3.